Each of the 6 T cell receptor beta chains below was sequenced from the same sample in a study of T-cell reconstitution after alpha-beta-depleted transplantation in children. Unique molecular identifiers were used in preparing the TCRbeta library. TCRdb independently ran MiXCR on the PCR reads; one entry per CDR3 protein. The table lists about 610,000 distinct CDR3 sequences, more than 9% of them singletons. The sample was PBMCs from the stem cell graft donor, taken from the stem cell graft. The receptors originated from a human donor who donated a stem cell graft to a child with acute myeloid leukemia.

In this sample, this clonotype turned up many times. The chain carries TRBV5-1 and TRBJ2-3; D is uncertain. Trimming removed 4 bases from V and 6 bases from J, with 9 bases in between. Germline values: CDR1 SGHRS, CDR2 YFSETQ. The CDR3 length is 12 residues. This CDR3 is CASSGPKDTQYF. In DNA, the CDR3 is TGCGCCAGCAGCGGGCCAAAGGATACGCAGTATTTT.

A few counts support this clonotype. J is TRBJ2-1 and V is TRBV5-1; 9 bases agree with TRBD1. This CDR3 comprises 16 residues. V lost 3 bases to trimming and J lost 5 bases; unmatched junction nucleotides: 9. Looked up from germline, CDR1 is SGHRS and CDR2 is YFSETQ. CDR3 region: CASSWPRDRENNEQFF. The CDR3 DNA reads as TGCGCCAGCAGCTGGCCCCGGGACAGGGAGAACAATGAGCAGTTCTTC.

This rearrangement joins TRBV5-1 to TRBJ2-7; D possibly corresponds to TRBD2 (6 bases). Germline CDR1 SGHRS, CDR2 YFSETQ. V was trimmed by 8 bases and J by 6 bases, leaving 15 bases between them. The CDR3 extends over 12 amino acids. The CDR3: CASSEGYAEQYF. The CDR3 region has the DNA TGCGCCAGTTCGGAGGGTTATGCCGAGCAGTACTTC.

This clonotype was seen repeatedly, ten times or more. CDR3 region: CASSFSFRGETQYF. The CDR3 bases are TGTGCCAGCAGCTTTTCATTTAGGGGCGAGACCCAGTACTTC. This chain joins TRBV7-2 and TRBJ2-5, with D maybe TRBD1 (5 bases). Germline V CDR1 and CDR2: SGHTA, FQGNSA. The CDR3 spans 14 residues. V was cut by 3 bases and J by 5 bases, with 13 bases left in between.

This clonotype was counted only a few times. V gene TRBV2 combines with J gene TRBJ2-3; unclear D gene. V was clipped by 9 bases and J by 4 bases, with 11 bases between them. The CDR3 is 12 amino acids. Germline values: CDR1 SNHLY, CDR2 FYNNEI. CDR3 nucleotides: TGTGCCAGGAAGGGCGACCCAGATACGCAGTATTTT. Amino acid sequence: CARKGDPDTQYF. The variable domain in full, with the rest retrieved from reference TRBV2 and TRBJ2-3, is EPEVTQTPSHQVTQMGQEVILRCVPISNHLYFYWYRQILGQKVEFLVSFYNNEISEKSEIFDDQFSVERPDGSNFTLKIRSTKLEDSAMYFCARKGDPDTQYFGPGTRLTVL.

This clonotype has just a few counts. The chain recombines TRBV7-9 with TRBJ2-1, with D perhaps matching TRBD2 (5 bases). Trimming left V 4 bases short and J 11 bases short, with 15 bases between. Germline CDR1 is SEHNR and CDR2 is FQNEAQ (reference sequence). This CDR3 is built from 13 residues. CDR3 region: CASSSPAGGQQFF. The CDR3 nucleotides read TGTGCCAGCAGCTCCCCTGCGGGCGGCCAGCAGTTCTTC.